This T cell receptor beta chain was captured in a study of T cell responses to AZD1222 COVID-19 vaccine. Study-level results: The reported proportion of spike-specific TCRs targeting unmutated variant regions was nearly half.

Of note for this clone: Antigen unknown.

CDR1 and CDR2 from the germline V gene are KGHSH and LQKENI. CDR3 length: 17 amino acids. With 2 bases clipped from V and 3 bases from J, the junction kept 10 bases outside the gene matches. The repertoire was sequenced with immunoSEQ multiplex PCR; TCRdb's copy has only in-frame clones and lacks some. The repertoire holds 150,000 to 200,000 clones, with roughly 94% as singletons. The sequence was collected from an adult in good health. Specimen: peripheral blood, collected on day 0 of AZD1222 vaccination. The rearrangement links TRBV18 to TRBJ1-3, with 7 bases aligning to TRBD1. CDR3 in DNA: TGTGCCAGCTCACCAAGGTCCAGGGACAGAATTGGAAACACCATATATTTT. It is translated as CASSPRSRDRIGNTIYF.